This T cell receptor beta chain was documented in a study of T-cell reconstitution after alpha-beta-depleted transplantation in children. Per the germline V gene, CDR1 is SGHRS and CDR2 is YFSETQ. Trimming cost V 1 base and J 7 bases; bases outside gene matches: 2. This CDR3 contains 12 residues. Study conclusions and caveats: Reportedly, only several hundred clones from non-depleted graft cells drove alpha-beta T-cell counts at about two months. By one year post-transplant, T-cell counts and diversity largely arose from T cells that were newly produced.

Concerning this clonotype: Its antigen remains unidentified.

A TCRbeta library incorporating unique molecular identifiers was prepared. Each CDR3 protein gets one entry after TCRdb re-called the PCR reads with MiXCR. The data hold a few hundred thousand distinct CDR3 sequences, with approximately 41% observed a single time. Sequences were derived from PBMCs, sampled before TCRalphabeta/CD19-depleted stem cell transplant. The chain recombines TRBV5-1 with TRBJ2-7; 7 bases align to TRBD1. The clonotype comes from a girl aged 2-10 years with aplastic anemia, due to receive a stem cell transplant. The CDR3 DNA follows: TGCGCCAGCAGCTTGACAGGGGAAGAGCAGTACTTC. It encodes CASSLTGEEQYF.